The 30 T cell receptor beta chains below were found in one sample sequenced in a study of T cells in Graves' hyperthyroidism and ophthalmopathy. Researchers amplified the TCR beta CDR3 regions from RNA transcripts. The HTBI primer set drove a first-round RT-PCR of the TCR CDR3. TCRdb redid the calling of the multiplex PCR reads with MiXCR, one entry per CDR3 protein. The profile covers roughly 500,000 distinct CDR3 sequences, with 40% to 55% appearing a single time and roughly 19% taken by the ten largest. Input material: peripheral blood or thyroid tissue (not recorded which). Receptors were obtained from an adult woman with Graves' disease, either hyperthyroidism or ophthalmopathy (not recorded which).

This clonotype was seen ten or more times. This chain links TRBV4-1 with TRBJ1-2; possibly TRBD1 for D (5 bases). Germline assignment: CDR1 MGHRA and CDR2 YSYEKL. The V gene lost 6 bases and the J gene lost 4 bases, with 15 bases spanning the gap. The CDR3 is 14 residues long. CDR3 sequence reads: CASSPTVRTYGYTF. As DNA, the CDR3 is TGCGCCAGCAGTCCGACAGTGCGGACCTATGGCTACACCTTC.

This clonotype was counted many times. This chain joins TRBV7-2 and TRBJ1-5; D is uncertain. Trimming cost V 4 bases and J 5 bases, with 9 bases left between them. CDR1 and CDR2 (germline): SGHTA, FQGNSA. The CDR3 extends over 13 amino acids. As DNA, the CDR3 is TGTGCCAGCAGCTACGCGGGAGATCAGCCCCAGCATTTT. Translated: CASSYAGDQPQHF.

This clonotype was observed a handful of times. The chain recombines TRBV15 with TRBJ1-6; no clear D gene. The CDR3 totals 15 residues. CDR1 and CDR2 from the germline V gene are LNHNV and YYDKDF (reference sequence). With 0 bases removed from V and 7 bases from J, the gap between germline ends came to 10 bases. The CDR3 region has the DNA TGTGCCACCAGCAGAGATTACGGCGGGAATTCACCCCTCCACTTT. Amino acids: CATSRDYGGNSPLHF.

This clonotype was recorded at least ten times. The CDR3 nucleotides are TGCAGTGCGGGACTAGCGGGAGAGACCACCGGGGAGCTGTTTTTT. Protein sequence: CSAGLAGETTGELFF. The rearrangement links TRBV20-1 to TRBJ2-2, with 14 bases identical to TRBD2. V lost 6 bases and J lost 4; bases outside the gene matches: 4. The germline gives CDR1 DFQATT, CDR2 SNEGSKA (reference sequence). The CDR3 length is 15 residues.

This rearrangement joins TRBV7-9 to TRBJ2-7; TRBD1 matches 7 bases. V shed 1 base, J shed 1 base, and the junction held 10 bases outside the gene matches. CDR1 is SEHNR and CDR2 is FQNEAQ in the germline V gene (reference sequence). CDR3 length: 17 residues. CDR3 DNA: TGTGCCAGCAGCTTAGAGGGGGCCCAGGGGAGTTCCTACGAGCAGTACTTC. Amino acid sequence: CASSLEGAQGSSYEQYF.

About this clonotype: This may be a read error: a much more frequent sequence differs by one nucleotide. The chain carries TRBV4-1 and TRBJ2-7; tentative D call: TRBD1 (8 bases). V was shortened by 4 bases and J by 4 bases, with 20 bases between the two germline ends. This CDR3 contains 16 residues. In germline, CDR1 is MGHRA, CDR2 YSYEKL. CDR3 amino acids: CASSLREKTGAYEQYF. The CDR3 DNA sequence: TGCGCCAGCAGCCTGCGGGAGAAGACAGGGGCTTACGAGCAGTACTTC.

The V gene is TRBV7-2, the J gene TRBJ1-1, with 8 nucleotides matching TRBD1. The germline CDR1 and CDR2 sequences are SGHTA and FQGNSA. V was clipped by 5 bases and J by 6 bases; unmatched bases: 8. The CDR3 length is 14 residues. CDR3 loop: CASSLRQGLPEAFF. The CDR3 DNA reads as TGTGCCAGCAGCCTCCGACAGGGGCTCCCTGAAGCTTTCTTT.

The J gene is TRBJ1-5, the V gene TRBV13; D gene ambiguous. The CDR3 runs to 13 residues. Germline CDR1 and CDR2: PRHDT and FYEKMQ (reference sequence). The germline V and J ends were trimmed by 3 bases and 7 bases, with 10 bases remaining between them. This chain's CDR3 is CASSFRRGQPQHF. As DNA, the CDR3 is TGTGCCAGCAGCTTTCGACGGGGACAGCCCCAGCATTTT.

The chain links TRBV20-1 to TRBJ1-1; TRBD1 agrees at 7 bases. The CDR3 is 14 residues long. CDR1 DFQATT and CDR2 SNEGSKA come from the germline V gene (reference sequence). The CDR3, as DNA: TGCAGCGGAGGGGACAGCGCAATGAACACTGAAGCTTTCTTT. It specifies CSGGDSAMNTEAFF.

The chain recombines TRBV12-3 or TRBV12-4 with TRBJ1-3; D is ambiguous. CDR3 length: 15 amino acids. V was pared by 6 bases and J by 3 bases, with 15 bases between. CDR3 DNA: TGTGCCAGCAGGCCTGGAACTTTACTTGGAAACACCATATATTTT. Its protein product is CASRPGTLLGNTIYF.

This clonotype was recorded many times. V usage is TRBV29-1 and J usage is TRBJ2-7, with TRBD2 matching over 7 bases. The CDR3 is 14 amino acids. The germline gives CDR1 SQVTM, CDR2 ANQGSEA. V trimming: 6 bases; J trimming: 7 bases; junction bases outside the gene matches: 15. The CDR3: CSVGRGLPRDEQYF. The CDR3 region has the DNA TGCAGCGTGGGTAGGGGACTACCAAGGGATGAGCAGTACTTC.

This chain joins TRBV2 and TRBJ2-7, with D possibly matching TRBD1 (5 bases). Germline V gene lookup returns CDR1 SNHLY and CDR2 FYNNEI. The CDR3 is 15 residues long. V lost 6 bases, J lost 1 base, and 16 bases lay in between. CDR3 sequence reads: CASRTGLGASYEQYF. The CDR3 DNA is TGTGCCAGCAGAACAGGCCTCGGAGCTTCCTACGAGCAGTACTTC.

This clonotype was picked up a small number of times. This chain uses TRBV28 with TRBJ2-7; D gene uncertain. The CDR3 has 13 residues. The germline V and J ends were trimmed by 3 bases and 5 bases, with 11 bases remaining between them. Germline V gives CDR1 MDHEN, CDR2 SYDVKM. CDR3 amino acids: CASSLRWDNEQYF. CDR3 nucleotides: TGTGCCAGCAGTTTGAGGTGGGATAACGAGCAGTACTTC.

This clonotype was counted many times. This sequence joins TRBV7-8 and TRBJ1-1; weak D call: TRBD1 (6 bases). Germline V gives CDR1 SGHVS, CDR2 FQNEAQ. V was clipped by 5 bases and J by 3 bases, with 19 bases between them. This CDR3 is built from 16 residues. The CDR3 loop is CASSARGGLGHTEAFF. For the CDR3, the DNA is TGTGCCAGCAGCGCCCGAGGGGGGCTGGGACACACTGAAGCTTTCTTT.

Only a few counts were recorded for this clonotype. The V and J genes are TRBV7-9 and TRBJ2-7; the D gene could be TRBD1 or TRBD2 (6 bases each). The CDR3 is 16 residues long. V was pared by 5 bases and J by 5 bases, with 22 bases between. Per the germline V gene, CDR1 is SEHNR and CDR2 is FQNEAQ (reference sequence). CDR3 amino acids: CASSRGGGGLAHEQYF. CDR3 coding DNA: TGTGCCAGCAGCCGAGGAGGAGGGGGGCTTGCGCACGAGCAGTACTTC.

This clonotype was counted between two and nine times. The chain carries TRBV28 and TRBJ2-7; a weak D match, TRBD2 (5 bases). Trimming left V 8 bases short and J 2 bases short, with 13 bases between. Looked up from germline, CDR1 is MDHEN and CDR2 is SYDVKM. The CDR3 extends over 13 amino acids. As DNA, the CDR3 is TGTGCCAGCCACCGGGAACTCCCCTACGAGCAGTACTTC. It codes for CASHRELPYEQYF.

The rearrangement links TRBV6-6 to TRBJ1-1; D not certain. The CDR3 loop spans 11 amino acids. V lost 2 bases and J 11 bases, leaving 9 bases between the germline ends. The V gene's germline CDR1 is MNHNY and CDR2 SVGAGI (reference sequence). CDR3 sequence reads: CASSYVLGAFF. For the CDR3, the DNA is TGTGCCAGCAGTTACGTACTTGGGGCTTTCTTT.

The V call is TRBV29-1, the J call TRBJ1-2, with D possibly being TRBD1 (6 bases). CDR1 and CDR2 from the germline V gene are SQVTM and ANQGSEA. With 4 bases removed from V and 7 bases from J, the gap between germline ends came to 10 bases. This CDR3 is built from 11 residues. The CDR3 loop reads CSVVGASGYTF. The CDR3 DNA reads TGCAGCGTTGTGGGGGCCAGTGGCTACACCTTC.

The chain uses TRBV7-9 and TRBJ2-5, with D perhaps being TRBD1 or TRBD2 (5 bases each). CDR3 length equals 16 residues. Trimming removed 5 bases from V and 4 bases from J, with 20 bases in between. Per germline, CDR1 SEHNR and CDR2 FQNEAQ (reference sequence). The CDR3: CASSQDGAQGRETQYF. The DNA of the CDR3 is TGTGCCAGCAGCCAAGACGGGGCCCAGGGTCGAGAGACCCAGTACTTC.

This clonotype is a singleton in its sample. It is likely a read error, because the conserved phenylalanine at the end of the CDR3 is missing. The gene calls are TRBV7-9 and TRBJ2-7; 7 bases are a match to TRBD2. Looked up from germline, CDR1 is SEHNR and CDR2 is FQNEAQ (reference sequence). The CDR3 has 15 residues. V lost 3 bases and J lost 6; bases outside the gene matches: 11. As DNA, the CDR3 is TGTGCCAGCAGCTTTCCTAGCGGCCCCCTGGGCGAGCAGTACTCC. Encoded protein: CASSFPSGPLGEQYS.

This clonotype was seen many times. The chain combines TRBV12-3 or TRBV12-4 with TRBJ1-5; a possible D gene is TRBD1 (6 bases). V lost 3 bases and J lost 6, with 21 bases in between. The CDR3 has 17 residues. CDR3 amino acids: CASSFRYQGRNSQPQHF. The CDR3 DNA reads as TGTGCCAGCAGTTTTCGCTACCAGGGGAGGAATAGTCAGCCCCAGCATTTT.

The chain joins TRBV19 to TRBJ2-1; D not resolved. Germline V gene sequence: CDR1 LNHDA, CDR2 SQIVND (reference sequence). The CDR3 has 12 amino acids. The CDR3 region has the DNA TGTGCTAGCAGGTTGTCTCCCAATGAGCAGTTCTTC. Encoded protein: CASRLSPNEQFF.

This clonotype was recorded once. The CDR3 end shows no conserved phenylalanine or tryptophan, and so a read error is likely. The V gene is TRBV15, the J gene TRBJ1-1; 10 nucleotides line up with TRBD1. This CDR3 has 14 residues. V lost 8 bases and J lost 7; bases outside the gene matches: 10. CDR1 is LNHNV, CDR2 YYDKDF, per germline (reference sequence). CDR3 loop: CATDRGPRSIEAFS. The CDR3, as DNA: TGTGCCACCGACAGGGGGCCAAGGAGCATTGAAGCTTTCTCT.

This rearrangement joins TRBV11-2 to TRBJ1-4, with D possibly TRBD1 on 6 matching bases. V lost 5 bases and J lost 7, with 17 bases in between. This CDR3 is built from 15 residues. CDR1 is SGHAT, CDR2 FQNNGV, per germline. The CDR3 loop reads CASSIPEGGGEKLFF. Here the CDR3 DNA reads TGTGCCAGCAGCATCCCCGAGGGGGGCGGTGAAAAACTGTTTTTT.

This clonotype was seen just once. No conserved phenylalanine or tryptophan is present at the end of the CDR3, so a read error is the likely explanation. This rearrangement joins TRBV9 to TRBJ1-2; TRBD1 matches at 8 bases. J lost 4 bases, V lost 3 bases, and 5 bases had no gene match. The CDR3 is 14 residues long. CDR1 and CDR2 (germline): SGDLS, YYNGEE. The chain's CDR3 is CASSGDRGGYGYTC. The CDR3 DNA reads TGTGCCAGCAGCGGAGACAGGGGTGGCTATGGCTACACCTGC.

Comments on this clonotype: This may stem from a read error, because a much larger clone lies one nucleotide away. V is TRBV3-1 and J is TRBJ1-1, with D perhaps matching TRBD1 (5 bases). Per germline, CDR1 LGHDT and CDR2 YNNKEL (reference sequence). Trimming stripped 4 bases from V and 11 bases from J, with 14 bases between. This CDR3 contains 12 residues. CDR3 nucleotides: TGTGCCAGCAGCCGCAGGGACGCTGCCGCTTTCTTT. Translated: CASSRRDAAAFF.

This clonotype was seen ten or more times. The rearrangement links TRBV27 to TRBJ1-6, with D maybe TRBD1 (5 bases). There are 14 residues in the CDR3. CDR1 and CDR2 from the germline V gene are MNHEY and SMNVEV (reference sequence). V gave up 6 bases and J gave up 7 bases, with 13 bases separating them. The CDR3 here is CASRGGGSNSPLHF. The CDR3 DNA sequence: TGTGCCAGCAGGGGCGGGGGGTCCAATTCACCCCTCCACTTT.

The chain carries TRBV10-2 and TRBJ1-5; TRBD1 matches at 7 bases. The CDR3 sequence is 16 residues long. After removal of 0 bases from V and 5 bases from J, the junction contained 7 bases not matched to a gene. CDR1 is WSHSY and CDR2 is SAAADI in the germline V gene. The CDR3 bases are TGCGCCAGCAGTGAGTCGACAGGGCTGAGGGATCAGCCCCAGCATTTT. It specifies CASSESTGLRDQPQHF.

This clonotype was detected many times. This sequence joins TRBV7-3 and TRBJ2-7; D ambiguous. Per germline, CDR1 SGHTA and CDR2 FQGTGA. This CDR3 spans 12 amino acids. V lost 4 bases to trimming and J lost 6 bases, with 10 bases between them. The CDR3 DNA reads as TGTGCCAGCAGCTACCTACCTGGCGAGCAGTACTTC. This encodes CASSYLPGEQYF.

The V and J genes are TRBV7-9 and TRBJ1-1; 8 nucleotides align to TRBD1. This CDR3 spans 16 amino acids. Unmatched junction bases numbered 12, after V lost 5 bases and J lost 4 bases. Germline V lookup: CDR1 SEHNR, CDR2 FQNEAQ (reference sequence). The CDR3 bases are TGTGCCAGCAGCCCAGGGGGCTCCCGTTTAGGCACTGAAGCTTTCTTT. Its translation is CASSPGGSRLGTEAFF.